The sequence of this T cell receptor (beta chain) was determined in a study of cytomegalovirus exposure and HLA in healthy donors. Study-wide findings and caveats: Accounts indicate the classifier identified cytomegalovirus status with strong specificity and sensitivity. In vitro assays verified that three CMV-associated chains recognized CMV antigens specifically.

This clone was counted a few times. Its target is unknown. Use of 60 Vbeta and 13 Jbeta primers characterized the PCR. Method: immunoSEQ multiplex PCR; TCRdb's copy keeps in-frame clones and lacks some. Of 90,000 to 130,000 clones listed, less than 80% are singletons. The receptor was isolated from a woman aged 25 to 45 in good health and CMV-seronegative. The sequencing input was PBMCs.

The CDR3 sequence is CASSVTGSTFNSEQFF. The CDR3 DNA follows: TGTGCCAGCAGCGTAACAGGGAGTACGTTTAATAGTGAGCAGTTCTTC. The V and J genes are TRBV9 and TRBJ2-1; D perhaps matches TRBD1 (6 bases). This CDR3 is 16 amino acids long. Germline V lookup: CDR1 SGDLS, CDR2 YYNGEE. V lost 1 base, J lost 9 bases, and 20 bases lay in between. Full variable domain (outside the CDR3, taken from reference TRBV9 and TRBJ2-1): DSGVTQTPKHLITATGQRVTLRCSPRSGDLSVYWYQQSLDQGLQFLIQYYNGEERAKGNILERFSAQQFPDLHSELNLSSLELGDSALYFCASSVTGSTFNSEQFFGPGTRLTVL.